This entry features one T cell receptor beta chain sequence. These data originate in a study of cytomegalovirus exposure and HLA in healthy donors. Vbeta (60) and Jbeta (13) primers were used in the PCR. TCRdb keeps only in-frame clones here, not all; method: immunoSEQ multiplex PCR. Its clone listing holds roughly 220,000 clones. The V and J ends lost 1 base and 3 bases respectively, with 13 bases between them. This CDR3 has 16 amino acids. Germline V gene sequence: CDR1 MNHNS, CDR2 SASEGT. The rearrangement links TRBV6-1 to TRBJ2-1; D is unclear. Sequencing input: PBMCs. The TCR was taken from a girl aged 2-15 years in good health and CMV-seropositive. Written as DNA, the CDR3 is TGTGCCAGCAGTGAAGAACGGGTAAAGGTCTACAATGAGCAGTTCTTC. Protein sequence: CASSEERVKVYNEQFF.